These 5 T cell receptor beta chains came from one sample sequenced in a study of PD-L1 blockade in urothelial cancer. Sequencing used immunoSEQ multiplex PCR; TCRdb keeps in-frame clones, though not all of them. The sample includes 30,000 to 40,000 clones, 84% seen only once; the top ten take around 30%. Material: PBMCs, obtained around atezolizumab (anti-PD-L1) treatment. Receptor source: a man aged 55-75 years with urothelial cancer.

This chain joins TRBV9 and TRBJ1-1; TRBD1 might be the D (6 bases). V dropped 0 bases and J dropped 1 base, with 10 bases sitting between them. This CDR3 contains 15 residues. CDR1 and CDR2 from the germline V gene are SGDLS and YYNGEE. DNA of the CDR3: TGTGCCAGCAGCGTAGAGGGACACCAGAACACTGAAGCTTTCTTT. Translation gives CASSVEGHQNTEAFF.

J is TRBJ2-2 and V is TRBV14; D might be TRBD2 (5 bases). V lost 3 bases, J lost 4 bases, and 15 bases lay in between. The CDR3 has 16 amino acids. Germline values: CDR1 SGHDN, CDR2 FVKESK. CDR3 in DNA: TGTGCCAGCAGCCAGCGGGTAGGCGGCGGCACCGGGGAGCTGTTTTTT. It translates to CASSQRVGGGTGELFF.

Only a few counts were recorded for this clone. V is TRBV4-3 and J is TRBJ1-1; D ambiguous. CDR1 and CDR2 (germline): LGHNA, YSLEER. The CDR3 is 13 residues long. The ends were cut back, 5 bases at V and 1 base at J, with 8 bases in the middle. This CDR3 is CASSKEQNTEAFF. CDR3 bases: TGCGCCAGCAGCAAGGAGCAGAACACTGAAGCTTTCTTT.

CDR3 nucleotides: TGTGCCAGTAGTATAGACAGGGGCACAACTAATGAAAAACTGTTTTTT. This encodes CASSIDRGTTNEKLFF. The chain joins TRBV19 to TRBJ1-4, with D possibly being TRBD1 (6 bases). This CDR3 is 16 amino acids long. Germline CDR1 is LNHDA and CDR2 is SQIVND (reference sequence). The V and J ends lost 0 bases and 0 bases respectively, with 8 bases between them.

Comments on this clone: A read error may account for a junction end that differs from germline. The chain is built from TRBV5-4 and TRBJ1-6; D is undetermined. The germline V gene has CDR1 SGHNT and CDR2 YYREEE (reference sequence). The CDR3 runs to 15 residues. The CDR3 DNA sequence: TGTGTCAGCCAGCATACCGGGTCCTATAATTCACCCCTCCACTTT. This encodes CVSQHTGSYNSPLHF. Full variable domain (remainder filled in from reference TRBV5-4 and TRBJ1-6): ETGVTQSPTHLIKTRGQQVTLRCSSQSGHNTVSWYQQALGQGPQFIFQYYREEENGRGNFPPRFSGLQFPNYSSELNVNALELDDSALYLCVSQHTGSYNSPLHFGNGTRLTVT.